This T cell receptor beta chain was captured in a study of shared clonotypes between healthy human individuals. CDR1 and CDR2 (germline): SGDLS, YYNGEE. V gave up 0 bases and J gave up 2 bases; unmatched junction bases: 5. This CDR3 spans 17 amino acids. Assay: immunoSEQ multiplex PCR; the TCRdb copy retains only in-frame clones and omits some. The top ten clones hold 12% of a sample with around 530,000 clones, roughly four fifths of them seen once. The source is a woman aged 40 to 50 in good health. Some clones in this sample may be carry-over from other donors' samples. The chain couples TRBV9 to TRBJ2-3; 11 bases map to TRBD2. The sequenced sample was PBMCs. CDR3 DNA: TGTGCCAGCAGCGTAGGGGCTAGCGGGGGGAACACAGATACGCAGTATTTT. It codes for CASSVGASGGNTDTQYF.